Reported below is one TCR beta chain. Its antigen is still unknown. Primers for the PCR totalled 60 Vbeta and 13 Jbeta. Repertoires were generated with immunoSEQ multiplex PCR, while TCRdb's copy carries only in-frame clones and drops some. The table lists 120,000 to 150,000 clones. This sample was taken from a study of cytomegalovirus exposure and HLA in healthy donors. Study-level information: Prior work identified some 120 million unique TCR beta sequences in 150 million to 200 million T cells.

Study observations and caveats: The likely explanation for a cluster of highly shared sequence variants was sequencing artifact. Productive status was seen about 87% or about 30% of the time for most TCR beta V segments in an earlier analysis. CMV antigen specificity of a few CMV-associated chains was confirmed in vitro.

This CDR3 region has 16 residues. The V and J ends lost 1 base and 4 bases, in that order; junction bases with no gene match: 5. The V gene's germline CDR1 is MNHNY and CDR2 SVGAGI (reference sequence). The material sequenced was PBMCs. This TCR was recovered from a woman aged 45-60 years in good health and CMV-seronegative. The rearrangement links TRBV6-6 to TRBJ1-4, with 8 bases that match TRBD1. The DNA for the CDR3 is TGTGCCAGCAGTTACTTGGGGACAGGTTATAATGAAAAACTGTTTTTT. Its translation is CASSYLGTGYNEKLFF.